This passage covers 10 T cell receptor beta chains from one sample sequenced in a study of T cells after yellow fever vaccination. Via MiXCR, TCRdb re-called the 5' RACE reads, giving one row per CDR3 protein. Counted here are approximately 180,000 distinct CDR3 sequences, roughly 6.2% occurring once; the ten biggest clones make up roughly 3%. The specimen comprised CD4+ T cells sorted from PBMCs, sampled on the day of the first yellow fever vaccination. The source is a man younger than 35 who received the YFV17D yellow fever vaccine.

This clonotype was observed at least ten times. The V gene is TRBV7-2, the J gene TRBJ2-1, with D maybe TRBD2 (6 bases). CDR3 size: 14 residues. Deletions cut 5 bases from V and 4 bases from J, with 12 bases between. From germline, CDR1 is SGHTA and CDR2 FQGNSA. This chain's CDR3 is CASSRPGTYNEQFF. CDR3 nucleotides: TGTGCCAGCAGCAGGCCCGGGACTTACAATGAGCAGTTCTTC.

This chain links TRBV18 with TRBJ2-2; 9 bases match TRBD1. Trimming took 3 bases from V and 4 from J; bases not matched to a gene: 3. Germline loops: CDR1 KGHSH, CDR2 LQKENI. The CDR3 sequence is 15 residues long. This CDR3 is CASSPLGQGTGELFF. For the CDR3, the DNA is TGTGCCAGCTCACCTTTGGGACAGGGCACCGGGGAGCTGTTTTTT.

This clonotype was seen repeatedly, ten times or more. V gene TRBV2 combines with J gene TRBJ2-7, with 8 bases fitting TRBD2. J lost 6 bases, V lost 5 bases, and 9 bases had no gene match. This CDR3 has 14 amino acids. The V gene's germline CDR1 is SNHLY and CDR2 FYNNEI. The CDR3, as DNA: TGTGCCAGCAGTTCGACTAGCGCCCGTCCCGAGCAGTACTTC. Protein product: CASSSTSARPEQYF.

At least ten counts were recorded for this clonotype. The V and J genes are TRBV3-1 and TRBJ2-7; D gene uncertain. The germline V gene has CDR1 LGHDT and CDR2 YNNKEL (reference sequence). V was trimmed by 1 base and J by 13 bases, leaving 11 bases between them. The CDR3 is made up of 11 amino acids. Written as DNA, the CDR3 is TGTGCCAGCAGCCAAGCCGCAGTTTTCTACTTC. The encoded protein is CASSQAAVFYF.

The chain recombines TRBV5-1 with TRBJ1-1; TRBD1 agrees at 10 bases. There are 18 residues in the CDR3. The V and J ends lost 0 bases and 0 bases, in that order; junction bases with no gene match: 8. The V gene's germline CDR1 is SGHRS and CDR2 YFSETQ. CDR3 nucleotides: TGCGCCAGCAGCTTGGGAAGGGGACAGGGGATGGTGAACACTGAAGCTTTCTTT. Encoded protein: CASSLGRGQGMVNTEAFF.

J is TRBJ1-1 and V is TRBV28; 9 bases map to TRBD1. From germline, CDR1 is MDHEN and CDR2 SYDVKM. V shed 5 bases and J 7 bases; nucleotides not matched to a gene: 11. The CDR3 runs to 15 residues. DNA for the CDR3: TGTGCCAGCAGTCCCACCGGACAGGGGTGGGTTGAAGCTTTCTTT. It encodes CASSPTGQGWVEAFF.

This clonotype has only a few counts. This rearrangement joins TRBV14 to TRBJ1-2; no clear D. V was trimmed by 4 bases and J by 2 bases, leaving 8 bases between them. The CDR3 is made up of 13 amino acids. Germline-derived CDR1 and CDR2 are SGHDN and FVKESK. The CDR3 nucleotides read TGTGCCAGCAGCCCCGGACTGAACTATGGCTACACCTTC. Translation: CASSPGLNYGYTF. The full variable domain, in which reference TRBV14 and TRBJ1-2 provide the parts outside the CDR3, is EAGVTQFPSHSVIEKGQTVTLRCDPISGHDNLYWYRRVMGKEIKFLLHFVKESKQDESGMPNNRFLAERTGGTYSTLKVQPAELEDSGVYFCASSPGLNYGYTFGSGTRLTVV.

This clonotype was seen ten or more times. The chain joins TRBV4-3 to TRBJ2-1; the D gene is possibly TRBD1 (7 bases). Trimming removed 3 bases at V and 10 bases at J, with 16 bases between. Germline V lookup: CDR1 LGHNA, CDR2 YSLEER. There are 14 residues in the CDR3. CDR3 amino acids: CASSHQEGAWEQFF. The CDR3, as DNA: TGCGCCAGCAGCCATCAGGAGGGGGCGTGGGAGCAGTTCTTC.

This clonotype has a handful of counts. The rearrangement joins TRBV6-2 or TRBV6-3 to TRBJ2-2, with D perhaps TRBD1 (5 bases). With 4 bases removed from V and 0 bases from J, the gap between germline ends came to 18 bases. The germline CDR1 and CDR2 sequences are MNHEY and SVGEGT. This CDR3 has 18 residues. The CDR3 coding sequence is TGTGCCAGCAGTTCCTACAGGTACGGCGAAACGAACACCGGGGAGCTGTTTTTT. Translated: CASSSYRYGETNTGELFF.

This chain joins TRBV11-2 and TRBJ2-3; TRBD1 matches 10 bases. The CDR3 has 15 residues. J gave up 4 bases and V 4 bases, and 5 bases lay outside the gene matches. Germline-derived CDR1 and CDR2 are SGHAT and FQNNGV. Written as DNA, the CDR3 is TGTGCCAGCAGCTCGTGGACAGGGGGAGCAGATACGCAGTATTTT. Protein product: CASSSWTGGADTQYF.